These 14 T cell receptor beta chains share one sample of origin, sequenced in a study of blood T cell repertoires in COVID-19. The table came from immunoSEQ multiplex PCR; TCRdb's copy has only in-frame clones and leaves some out. The repertoire includes 110,000 to 150,000 clones, roughly 85% of them detected once, and over 2.5% sits in the top ten. Sequencing was performed on peripheral blood. These receptors all stem from a man aged 45-60 years with acute or convalescent COVID-19.

The V call is TRBV18, the J call TRBJ1-2; 10 bases line up with TRBD1. V dropped 4 bases and J dropped 5; count of bases not matched to a gene: 4. The length of the CDR3 is 14 residues. Germline V gene lookup returns CDR1 KGHSH and CDR2 LQKENI. The CDR3 region is CASSLGTGEYGYTF. The CDR3 nucleotides read TGTGCCAGCTCACTTGGGACAGGGGAGTATGGCTACACCTTC.

This clone was found a few times. The chain employs TRBV6-1 and TRBJ2-1, with D uncertain. Per the germline V gene, CDR1 is MNHNS and CDR2 is SASEGT. The CDR3 spans 12 residues. V was clipped by 3 bases and J by 7 bases, with 7 bases between them. The CDR3 reads CASSEERNEQFF. CDR3 DNA: TGTGCCAGCAGTGAGGAGAGGAATGAGCAGTTCTTC.

This chain connects TRBV25-1 to TRBJ2-5, with TRBD2 as a possible D gene (6 bases). The V gene's germline CDR1 is MGHDK and CDR2 SYGVNS. The CDR3 is made up of 13 amino acids. With 7 bases removed from V and 5 bases from J, the gap between germline ends came to 14 bases. For the CDR3, the DNA is TGTGCCAGCAATACCGGGAGTTGGGAGACCCAGTACTTC. Translating it yields CASNTGSWETQYF.

This chain links TRBV30 with TRBJ1-2; 7 nucleotides match TRBD1. Trimming cost V 0 bases and J 8 bases; bases outside gene matches: 6. The CDR3 has 13 amino acids. In germline, CDR1 is GTSNPN, CDR2 SVGIG (reference sequence). CDR3 in DNA: TGTGCCTGGAGTGTACTAGGGGGCCACGGCTACACCTTC. Translation gives CAWSVLGGHGYTF.

This clone was recorded a few times. The CDR3 DNA follows: TGTGCCAGCAGAAGGACAGGGGCCCTCACTGAAGCTTTCTTT. Translation: CASRRTGALTEAFF. This chain joins TRBV6-5 and TRBJ1-1, with 9 bases aligning to TRBD1. Trimming took 6 bases from V and 4 from J; bases not matched to a gene: 6. The germline CDR1 and CDR2 sequences are MNHEY and SVGAGI. The CDR3 extends over 14 amino acids.

The chain links TRBV4-1 to TRBJ2-7, with 8 bases lining up with TRBD1. Germline V lookup: CDR1 MGHRA, CDR2 YSYEKL. This CDR3 is 17 amino acids long. Trimming removed 0 bases from V and 1 base from J; junction bases left unmatched: 8. Here the CDR3 DNA reads TGCGCCAGCAGCCAAGATCCAGGGGGCCCTCTTTCCTACGAGCAGTACTTC. As protein: CASSQDPGGPLSYEQYF.

This clone was seen once. The chain uses TRBV11-2 and TRBJ2-7; 9 nucleotides line up with TRBD1. This CDR3 spans 14 amino acids. The germline V gene encodes CDR1 SGHAT and CDR2 FQNNGV. V lost 6 bases, J lost 5 bases, and 8 bases stayed unmatched. The CDR3 nucleotides are TGTGCCAGCAGGGGACGGACAGGGGATGACGAGCAGTACTTC. Encoded protein: CASRGRTGDDEQYF. The full variable domain, with the rest looked up from reference TRBV11-2 and TRBJ2-7, is EAGVAQSPRYKIIEKRQSVAFWCNPISGHATLYWYQQILGQGPKLLIQFQNNGVVDDSQLPKDRFSAERLKGVDSTLKIQPAKLEDSAVYLCASRGRTGDDEQYFGPGTRLTVT.

The chain joins TRBV28 to TRBJ1-6, with a weak D call TRBD1 (5 bases). The CDR3 runs 12 residues. CDR1 and CDR2 (germline): MDHEN, SYDVKM. With 8 bases removed from V and 14 bases from J, the gap between germline ends came to 16 bases. This CDR3 reads CASATVYRALHF. CDR3 bases: TGTGCCAGCGCGACAGTCTACCGGGCCCTCCACTTT.

This chain uses TRBV28 with TRBJ2-1, with 11 bases aligning to TRBD2. The ends lost 5 bases at V and 4 bases at J; junction bases unmatched: 7. Germline V CDR1 and CDR2: MDHEN, SYDVKM. CDR3 size: 16 residues. CDR3 sequence reads: CASSRTGTSGYNEQFF. The CDR3 DNA sequence: TGTGCCAGCAGTCGTACCGGGACTAGCGGATACAATGAGCAGTTCTTC.

J is TRBJ2-1 and V is TRBV24-1, with D maybe TRBD2 (5 bases). Germline V gives CDR1 KGHDR, CDR2 SFDVKD. The CDR3 is made up of 15 amino acids. Between the trimmed V and J ends, which lost 4 bases and 4 bases, there was a span of 13 bases. This CDR3 is CATSDKSGIYNEQFF. The CDR3 bases are TGTGCCACCAGTGACAAAAGCGGAATATACAATGAGCAGTTCTTC.

The CDR3 DNA is TGTGCCAGCAGCGTAGCGCCTAGCGGGGGGGCCGTAGAGACCCAGTACTTC. Its protein product is CASSVAPSGGAVETQYF. V usage is TRBV9 and J usage is TRBJ2-5, with 12 bases identical to TRBD2. This CDR3 region has 17 residues. The J segment lost 4 bases and the V segment lost 0 bases, leaving 7 bases of the junction unmatched. CDR1 is SGDLS, CDR2 YYNGEE, per germline.

This clone is a singleton in its sample. This chain's CDR3 is CASRRADTTGELFF. CDR3 in DNA: TGTGCCAGCCGGCGGGCAGACACCACCGGGGAGCTGTTTTTT. The chain joins TRBV2 to TRBJ2-2; a weak D match, TRBD2 (5 bases). The CDR3 length is 14 residues. Germline V gene data show CDR1 as SNHLY and CDR2 as FYNNEI. V lost 8 bases, J lost 4 bases, and 14 bases lay in between.

The chain carries TRBV19 and TRBJ1-5; D gene uncertain. The length of the CDR3 is 15 residues. Trimming shortened V by 9 bases and J by 0 bases, and 15 bases separated the two germline ends. Germline-derived CDR1 and CDR2 are LNHDA and SQIVND (reference sequence). CDR3 sequence: CASQEAGYSNQPQHF. The CDR3 region has the DNA TGTGCCAGCCAGGAGGCGGGGTATAGCAATCAGCCCCAGCATTTT.

The rearrangement uses TRBV28 and TRBJ2-1, with 9 bases that match TRBD2. There are 15 residues in the CDR3. The junction had 5 bases not matched to a gene; V was cut back by 3 bases and J by 5 bases. Germline V gene lookup returns CDR1 MDHEN and CDR2 SYDVKM. In DNA, the CDR3 is TGTGCCAGCAGTTTGCTGGGCGGGAGGGACAATGAGCAGTTCTTC. Residues: CASSLLGGRDNEQFF.